This T cell receptor (beta chain) stems from a study of regulatory dendritic cells for organ transplantation. Whole-study results and caveats: Alloreactive memory CD8+ T cell pools varied considerably between individuals.

CFSE-labeled sorted T cells met regulatory or mature dendritic cells for more than four days. TCRdb's copy holds only in-frame clones and misses some; the assay was immunoSEQ multiplex PCR. This sample has fewer than 25,000 clones; 85% occur once, and the top ten carry 0.26%. This CDR3 spans 17 amino acids. Germline CDR1 SGHRS, CDR2 YFSETQ. V lost 3 bases to trimming and J lost 0 bases; unmatched junction nucleotides: 8. On this clone itself: Its antigen is not known.

This chain uses TRBV5-1 with TRBJ1-2; TRBD1 matches at 10 bases. The sample taken for sequencing was naive CD4+ T cells from blood cultured with dendritic cells. Subset: CD45RA+ naive T cells. This TCR came from a human donor in good health. CDR3 bases: TGCGCCAGCAGCTCGGGACAGGGGAGGCTTTCTAACTATGGCTACACCTTC. It is translated as CASSSGQGRLSNYGYTF. The complete variable domain, with remaining parts taken from reference TRBV5-1 and TRBJ1-2, reads KAGVTQTPRYLIKTRGQQVTLSCSPISGHRSVSWYQQTPGQGLQFLFEYFSETQRNKGNFPGRFSGRQFSNSRSEMNVSTLELGDSALYLCASSSGQGRLSNYGYTFGSGTRLTVV.